These T cell receptor beta chains were read from a single sample in a study of blood T cell repertoires in COVID-19. Profiled with immunoSEQ multiplex PCR; TCRdb holds only in-frame clones, not every one. The sample gives about 120,000 clones, 90% of which show up once; around 4% is in the top ten. Sequenced: peripheral blood. All receptors come from a woman aged 55-70 years with COVID-19, enrolled during active disease. CDR3s include the opening cysteine and the closing phenylalanine or tryptophan.

CDR3 protein: CASSPLGHSGGYGYTF
V gene: TRBV18
J gene: TRBJ1-2

CDR3 protein: CATKEDRSYEKLFF
V gene: TRBV15
J gene: TRBJ1-4

CDR3 protein: CASSLVPSGGVDTQYF
V gene: TRBV7-2
J gene: TRBJ2-3

CDR3 protein: CASSPPGQGETQYF
V gene: TRBV6-2/TRBV6-3
J gene: TRBJ2-5

CDR3 protein: CASSLASGSAGELFF
V gene: TRBV5-1
J gene: TRBJ2-2

CDR3 protein: CASSLTVNQPQHF
V gene: TRBV5-1
J gene: TRBJ1-5

CDR3 protein: CASSERPRDTQYF
V gene: TRBV9
J gene: TRBJ2-3

CDR3 protein: CATSRDVQGDYEQYF
V gene: TRBV15
J gene: TRBJ2-7

CDR3 protein: CASSLIQGANEKLFF
V gene: TRBV5-1
J gene: TRBJ1-4

CDR3 protein: CASRRGPNYGYTF
V gene: TRBV30
J gene: TRBJ1-2

CDR3 protein: CASSLGTGGKYEQYF
V gene: TRBV5-1
J gene: TRBJ2-7

CDR3 protein: CASSQAPYTGELFF
V gene: TRBV14
J gene: TRBJ2-2

CDR3 protein: CASILLSPVEGEAFF
V gene: TRBV6-6
J gene: TRBJ1-1

CDR3 protein: CASSLIRVNEKLFF
V gene: TRBV6-5
J gene: TRBJ1-4

CDR3 protein: CASSLGSRDRTTEAFF
V gene: TRBV11-1
J gene: TRBJ1-1

CDR3 protein: CASSPRVGDNSPLHF
V gene: TRBV18
J gene: TRBJ1-6

CDR3 protein: CASSAGQGVGQPQHF
V gene: TRBV18
J gene: TRBJ1-5

CDR3 protein: CASSSSTAKNIQYF
V gene: TRBV3-1/TRBV3-2
J gene: TRBJ2-4

CDR3 protein: CASSLARLNTEAFF
V gene: TRBV5-4
J gene: TRBJ1-1

CDR3 protein: CASSQETPGNENGYTF
V gene: TRBV4-3
J gene: TRBJ1-2

CDR3 protein: CASSPRAANYGYTF
V gene: TRBV27
J gene: TRBJ1-2

CDR3 protein: CASSYGTGSSETQYF
V gene: TRBV6-2/TRBV6-3
J gene: TRBJ2-5

CDR3 protein: CASSTAARGSYNSPLHF
V gene: TRBV19
J gene: TRBJ1-6

CDR3 protein: CASSGGQTTNEKLFF
V gene: TRBV9
J gene: TRBJ1-4

CDR3 protein: CASSSPRQGTAYGYTF
V gene: TRBV6-2/TRBV6-3
J gene: TRBJ1-2

CDR3 protein: CASSAPPGTSGGNTGELFF
V gene: TRBV7-2
J gene: TRBJ2-2

CDR3 protein: CASSPRGTGGGEQYF
V gene: TRBV7-2
J gene: TRBJ2-7

CDR3 protein: CASSRGQLEAFF
V gene: TRBV7-9
J gene: TRBJ1-1

CDR3 protein: CASSFSGVYQETQYF
V gene: TRBV5-1
J gene: TRBJ2-5

CDR3 protein: CASSYVGGVRTGELFF
V gene: TRBV6-5
J gene: TRBJ2-2

CDR3 protein: CASSHSTGGRQPQHF
V gene: TRBV16
J gene: TRBJ1-5

CDR3 protein: CASSLSPGYSNQPQHF
V gene: TRBV5-6
J gene: TRBJ1-5

CDR3 protein: CAIWGLTEAFF
V gene: TRBV10-3
J gene: TRBJ1-1

CDR3 protein: CASSLDRGANTEAFF
V gene: TRBV5-6
J gene: TRBJ1-1

CDR3 protein: CASSQVGTWRGDTEAFF
V gene: TRBV4-3
J gene: TRBJ1-1

CDR3 protein: CASSRERDTQYF
V gene: TRBV11-2
J gene: TRBJ2-3

CDR3 protein: CASSPGLGRVETQYF
V gene: TRBV7-2
J gene: TRBJ2-5

CDR3 protein: CASSQGFENPRTNEKLFF
V gene: TRBV4-1
J gene: TRBJ1-4

CDR3 protein: CASSEDSESTDTQYF
V gene: TRBV25-1
J gene: TRBJ2-3

CDR3 protein: CAISLGSGTQYF
V gene: TRBV10-3
J gene: TRBJ2-5

CDR3 protein: CASSLGRTPSSTDTQYF
V gene: TRBV7-2
J gene: TRBJ2-3

CDR3 protein: CASSLTGDPHF
V gene: TRBV7-2
J gene: TRBJ2-4

CDR3 protein: CASSQPILVRGQPYGYTF
V gene: TRBV4-2
J gene: TRBJ1-2

CDR3 protein: CASSMVGGKNIQYF
V gene: TRBV2
J gene: TRBJ2-4

CDR3 protein: CASSLPGPNQPQHF
V gene: TRBV5-1
J gene: TRBJ1-5

CDR3 protein: CASSQTSSNTGELFF
V gene: TRBV6-6
J gene: TRBJ2-2

CDR3 protein: CASSEQGRGNQPQHF
V gene: TRBV2
J gene: TRBJ1-5

CDR3 protein: CASSPGQGAYGYTF
V gene: TRBV4-3
J gene: TRBJ1-2

CDR3 protein: CASALQTANTGELFF
V gene: TRBV7-2
J gene: TRBJ2-2

CDR3 protein: CASSKTAGARIEQYF
V gene: TRBV7-3
J gene: TRBJ2-7

CDR3 protein: CASSQNRGAHRQETQYF
V gene: TRBV14
J gene: TRBJ2-5

CDR3 protein: CASSPGDRPHQPQHF
V gene: TRBV5-1
J gene: TRBJ1-5

CDR3 protein: CASKTGTPGDQETQYF
V gene: TRBV5-4
J gene: TRBJ2-5